This TCR beta chain was sequenced for a study of T cell repertoires in cytomegalovirus infection. Study background: The public TCR beta signatures pointed to both CMV infection and matching HLA type. Study findings and constraints: What dominated the ex vivo response were HLA-C-restricted CMV-specific TCR beta clonotypes. Identification of carriers of CMV plus the relevant HLA was performed using cumulative public TCR beta family frequency.

On this clonotype: Its antigen is still unknown.

MiXCR, run by TCRdb on the reads, gives a single entry per CDR3 protein. Of 300,000 to 400,000 distinct CDR3 sequences in the sample, over 7.5% were seen once. The V and J ends lost 5 bases and 10 bases, in that order; junction bases with no gene match: 8. The CDR3 contains 15 residues. CDR1 SGHTA and CDR2 FQGTGA come from the germline V gene. This TCR was sampled from a human donor in good health (CMV status not recorded). Some clones in this sample may be carry-over from other donors' samples. The V gene is TRBV7-3, the J gene TRBJ1-6; TRBD1 aligns across 10 bases. Sequenced input: PBMCs. CDR3 amino acids: CASSPGTGELSPLHF. The CDR3 DNA sequence: TGTGCCAGCAGCCCGGGGACAGGGGAACTCTCACCCCTCCACTTT.